Sequencing of this T cell receptor beta chain was carried out in a study of blood T cells in healthy people across ages. Primed by a sample-barcoded 5' primer and a J-beta primer mix, a second PCR proceeded for 7 to 11 cycles. In TCRdb, the 5' RACE reads were re-called with MiXCR into one record per CDR3 protein. Here the sample spans 500,000 to 600,000 distinct CDR3 sequences, 25% to 30% being singletons. Findings of the study overall: There was a strong correlation between TCR beta diversity and naive T cell percentage. The study could not conclusively compare naive and antigen-experienced cells, given its unsorted PBMCs.

A word on this clonotype: What it binds is unknown.

Trimming left V 1 base short and J 4 bases short, with 13 bases between. Germline V gene sequence: CDR1 DFQATT, CDR2 SNEGSKA (reference sequence). There are 15 residues in the CDR3. The rearrangement uses TRBV20-1 and TRBJ2-2, with D tentatively TRBD1 (5 bases). The clonotype originates from an older woman in good health. Sequencing was performed on blood. For the CDR3, the DNA is TGCAGTGCTAGAGCCTTAGCAGGGCGCACCGGGGAGCTGTTTTTT. Translating it yields CSARALAGRTGELFF.